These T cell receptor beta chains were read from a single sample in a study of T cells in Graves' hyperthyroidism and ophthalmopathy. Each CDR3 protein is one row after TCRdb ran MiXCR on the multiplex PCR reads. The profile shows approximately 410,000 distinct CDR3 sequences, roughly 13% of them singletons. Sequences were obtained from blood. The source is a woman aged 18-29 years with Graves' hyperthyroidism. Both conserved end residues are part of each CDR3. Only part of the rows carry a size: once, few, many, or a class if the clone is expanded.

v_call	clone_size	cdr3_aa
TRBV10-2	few	CASSESRERAHNEQFF
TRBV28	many	CASSPTLAGASFQETQYF
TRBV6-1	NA	CASSDSLGQLEQFF
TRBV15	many	CATSRPKDRVRYNEQFF
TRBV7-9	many	CASSSRRDSSYYEQYF
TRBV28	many	CASSPRQRTSTDTQYF
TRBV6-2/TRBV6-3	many	CASSYPTSGRLTLSGANVLTF
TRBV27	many	CASSLFTGLGYEQYF
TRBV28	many	CASSLPLGYEQYF
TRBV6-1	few	CASSELAGGSTDTQYF
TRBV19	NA	CASRPGLDNEQFF
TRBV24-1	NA	CATSGWEWRGINEQFF
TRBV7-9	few	CASSSAQGLRNEQFF
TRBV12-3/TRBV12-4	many	CASSLSGSTDTQYF
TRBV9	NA	CASSVEREQETQYF
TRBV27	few	CASSFRDSLYEQYF
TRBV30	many	CARRGTGLGEQYF